The 14 T cell receptor beta chains given below trace back to one sample, sequenced in a study of shared clonotypes between healthy human individuals. Profiled with immunoSEQ multiplex PCR; TCRdb holds only in-frame clones, not every one. The sample lists 2 million to 2.5 million clones, less than 95% seen once, with 0.37% in the top ten. Specimen: naive CD4+ T cells from PBMCs. Described subset: CD45RA+ positively selected. These receptors all stem from a man aged 18 to 30 in good health. Some clones in this sample may be carry-over from other donors' samples.

The chain carries TRBV10-3 and TRBJ2-4, with D possibly being TRBD1 or TRBD2 (5 bases each). The CDR3 is made up of 12 amino acids. The germline V gene encodes CDR1 ENHRY and CDR2 SYGVKD. The V end lost 10 bases, the J end lost 7 bases, and 14 bases lay between the germline ends. The CDR3 protein is CATEGSGNIQYF. CDR3 sequence (DNA): TGTGCCACCGAGGGGAGTGGGAACATTCAGTACTTC.

The chain links TRBV2 to TRBJ2-7; 11 bases are a match to TRBD1. The CDR3 sequence is 15 residues long. CDR1 and CDR2 (germline): SNHLY, FYNNEI. V lost 3 bases and J lost 6; bases outside the gene matches: 7. The CDR3 nucleotides are TGTGCCAGCAGTGAGGACAGGGGGCGATCCGCCGAGCAGTACTTC. It codes for CASSEDRGRSAEQYF.

The genes are TRBV5-1 and TRBJ2-5; 7 bases align to TRBD1. Losses at the gene ends were 4 bases for V and 5 bases for J; bases not matched to a gene: 11. This CDR3 comprises 15 residues. CDR1 and CDR2 from the germline V gene are SGHRS and YFSETQ. The chain's CDR3 is CASSPGTVLGETQYF. DNA for the CDR3: TGCGCCAGCAGCCCGGGGACAGTGTTAGGGGAGACCCAGTACTTC.

V usage is TRBV19 and J usage is TRBJ1-4, with D perhaps matching TRBD1 (6 bases). The CDR3 has 15 amino acids. V was clipped by 9 bases and J by 0 bases, with 14 bases between them. Germline CDR1 and CDR2: LNHDA and SQIVND (reference sequence). Here the CDR3 DNA reads TGTGCCAGCGAGACAGGCCTGGCAACTAATGAAAAACTGTTTTTT. The encoded protein is CASETGLATNEKLFF.

The rearrangement uses TRBV7-6 and TRBJ2-6; weak D call: TRBD1 (5 bases). The V gene lost 4 bases and the J gene lost 0 bases, with 7 bases spanning the gap. CDR3 length equals 15 residues. CDR1 SGHVS and CDR2 FNYEAQ come from the germline V gene. The DNA of the CDR3 is TGTGCCAGCAGCTCTAGGGGCTCTGGGGCCAACGTCCTGACTTTC. Amino acids: CASSSRGSGANVLTF.

V usage is TRBV7-9 and J usage is TRBJ2-3, with a possible D match to TRBD1 (5 bases). The CDR3 spans 16 residues. In germline, CDR1 is SEHNR, CDR2 FQNEAQ (reference sequence). V was clipped by 5 bases and J by 4 bases, with 19 bases between them. DNA of the CDR3: TGTGCCAGCAGCCCAAGACGGACAAGGTGGGCAGATACGCAGTATTTT. It encodes CASSPRRTRWADTQYF.

The V and J genes are TRBV6-6 and TRBJ1-3; no definite D call. V was pared by 8 bases and J by 6 bases, with 17 bases between. The CDR3 is 14 amino acids. Germline lookup yields CDR1 MNHNY and CDR2 SVGAGI (reference sequence). CDR3 in DNA: TGTGCCAGCGGGCTTGGAGGTTCAATAAACACCATATATTTT. It codes for CASGLGGSINTIYF.

The gene calls are TRBV27 and TRBJ2-1; D might be TRBD2 (7 bases). Germline V gives CDR1 MNHEY, CDR2 SMNVEV (reference sequence). V was clipped by 2 bases and J by 8 bases, with 16 bases between them. This CDR3 region has 15 residues. The CDR3 spells CASSLAGAMYDEQFF. The DNA for the CDR3 is TGTGCCAGCAGTTTAGCGGGGGCGATGTACGATGAGCAGTTCTTC.

The CDR3 spells CASSVDSHWRETDTQYF. The CDR3 nucleotides read TGTGCCAGCAGCGTAGATTCCCATTGGCGGGAGACGGATACGCAGTATTTT. The chain joins TRBV9 to TRBJ2-3, with 7 nucleotides matching TRBD2. Germline CDR1 SGDLS, CDR2 YYNGEE. This CDR3 has 17 amino acids. The junction had 13 bases not matched to a gene; V was cut back by 0 bases and J by 6 bases.

This chain uses TRBV6-1 with TRBJ2-1; D is uncertain. This CDR3 is built from 15 residues. V dropped 2 bases and J dropped 3 bases, with 11 bases sitting between them. Germline V gene data show CDR1 as MNHNS and CDR2 as SASEGT. CDR3 DNA sequence: TGTGCCAGCAGTGAAAGCGAACAGAGCTACAATGAGCAGTTCTTC. Translated: CASSESEQSYNEQFF.

This clone was detected a few times. This chain links TRBV30 with TRBJ1-1; a possible D gene is TRBD1 (6 bases). The V gene lost 3 bases and the J gene lost 6 bases, with 11 bases spanning the gap. CDR1 GTSNPN and CDR2 SVGIG come from the germline V gene (reference sequence). The CDR3 length is 12 residues. CDR3 sequence: CAWRRGYAEAFF. The DNA of the CDR3 is TGTGCCTGGAGGAGGGGGTATGCTGAAGCTTTCTTT.

This clone was counted a single time. This sequence joins TRBV2 and TRBJ2-3; D call uncertain. The V gene's germline CDR1 is SNHLY and CDR2 FYNNEI. The CDR3 length is 15 residues. Trimming pared 5 bases from V and 5 bases from J, leaving 17 bases between. CDR3 nucleotides: TGTGCCAGCAGTCAGAAGATTTGGGGAAGAGATACGCAGTATTTT. This translates into CASSQKIWGRDTQYF.

The chain uses TRBV6-5 and TRBJ2-3; 10 bases are shared with TRBD1. Germline V gene lookup returns CDR1 MNHEY and CDR2 SVGAGI. The CDR3 extends over 15 amino acids. The trim removed 6 bases at V and 3 bases at J, leaving 6 bases unmatched. The CDR3 DNA sequence: TGTGCCAGCAGACGGGGACAGGGGTTAACAGATACGCAGTATTTT. Translated, it gives CASRRGQGLTDTQYF.

The chain recombines TRBV18 with TRBJ2-2; D not resolved. Germline V gene lookup returns CDR1 KGHSH and CDR2 LQKENI. Trimming removed 5 bases from V and 1 base from J, with 5 bases in between. This CDR3 contains 13 residues. In DNA, the CDR3 is TGTGCCAGCTCAGCGGAGAACACCGGGGAGCTGTTTTTT. Residues: CASSAENTGELFF. The variable domain in full, with the rest retrieved from reference TRBV18 and TRBJ2-2, is NAGVMQNPRHLVRRRGQEARLRCSPMKGHSHVYWYRQLPEEGLKFMVYLQKENIIDESGMPKERFSAEFPKEGPSILRIQQVVRGDSAAYFCASSAENTGELFFGEGSRLTVL.